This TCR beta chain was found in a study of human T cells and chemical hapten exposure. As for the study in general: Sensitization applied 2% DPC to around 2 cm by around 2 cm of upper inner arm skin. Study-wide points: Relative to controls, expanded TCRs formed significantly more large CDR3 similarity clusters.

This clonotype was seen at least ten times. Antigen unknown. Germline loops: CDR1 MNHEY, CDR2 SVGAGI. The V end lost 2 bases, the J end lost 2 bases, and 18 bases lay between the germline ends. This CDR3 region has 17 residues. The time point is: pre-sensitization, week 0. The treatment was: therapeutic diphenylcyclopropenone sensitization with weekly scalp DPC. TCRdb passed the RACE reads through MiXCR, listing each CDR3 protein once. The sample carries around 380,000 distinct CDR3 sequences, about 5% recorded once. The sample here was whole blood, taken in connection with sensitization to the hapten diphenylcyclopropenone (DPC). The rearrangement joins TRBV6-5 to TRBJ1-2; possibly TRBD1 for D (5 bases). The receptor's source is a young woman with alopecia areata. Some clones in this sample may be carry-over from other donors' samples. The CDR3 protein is CASSYGWRTSENYGYTF. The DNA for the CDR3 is TGTGCCAGCAGTTACGGTTGGCGGACATCTGAAAACTATGGCTACACCTTC.